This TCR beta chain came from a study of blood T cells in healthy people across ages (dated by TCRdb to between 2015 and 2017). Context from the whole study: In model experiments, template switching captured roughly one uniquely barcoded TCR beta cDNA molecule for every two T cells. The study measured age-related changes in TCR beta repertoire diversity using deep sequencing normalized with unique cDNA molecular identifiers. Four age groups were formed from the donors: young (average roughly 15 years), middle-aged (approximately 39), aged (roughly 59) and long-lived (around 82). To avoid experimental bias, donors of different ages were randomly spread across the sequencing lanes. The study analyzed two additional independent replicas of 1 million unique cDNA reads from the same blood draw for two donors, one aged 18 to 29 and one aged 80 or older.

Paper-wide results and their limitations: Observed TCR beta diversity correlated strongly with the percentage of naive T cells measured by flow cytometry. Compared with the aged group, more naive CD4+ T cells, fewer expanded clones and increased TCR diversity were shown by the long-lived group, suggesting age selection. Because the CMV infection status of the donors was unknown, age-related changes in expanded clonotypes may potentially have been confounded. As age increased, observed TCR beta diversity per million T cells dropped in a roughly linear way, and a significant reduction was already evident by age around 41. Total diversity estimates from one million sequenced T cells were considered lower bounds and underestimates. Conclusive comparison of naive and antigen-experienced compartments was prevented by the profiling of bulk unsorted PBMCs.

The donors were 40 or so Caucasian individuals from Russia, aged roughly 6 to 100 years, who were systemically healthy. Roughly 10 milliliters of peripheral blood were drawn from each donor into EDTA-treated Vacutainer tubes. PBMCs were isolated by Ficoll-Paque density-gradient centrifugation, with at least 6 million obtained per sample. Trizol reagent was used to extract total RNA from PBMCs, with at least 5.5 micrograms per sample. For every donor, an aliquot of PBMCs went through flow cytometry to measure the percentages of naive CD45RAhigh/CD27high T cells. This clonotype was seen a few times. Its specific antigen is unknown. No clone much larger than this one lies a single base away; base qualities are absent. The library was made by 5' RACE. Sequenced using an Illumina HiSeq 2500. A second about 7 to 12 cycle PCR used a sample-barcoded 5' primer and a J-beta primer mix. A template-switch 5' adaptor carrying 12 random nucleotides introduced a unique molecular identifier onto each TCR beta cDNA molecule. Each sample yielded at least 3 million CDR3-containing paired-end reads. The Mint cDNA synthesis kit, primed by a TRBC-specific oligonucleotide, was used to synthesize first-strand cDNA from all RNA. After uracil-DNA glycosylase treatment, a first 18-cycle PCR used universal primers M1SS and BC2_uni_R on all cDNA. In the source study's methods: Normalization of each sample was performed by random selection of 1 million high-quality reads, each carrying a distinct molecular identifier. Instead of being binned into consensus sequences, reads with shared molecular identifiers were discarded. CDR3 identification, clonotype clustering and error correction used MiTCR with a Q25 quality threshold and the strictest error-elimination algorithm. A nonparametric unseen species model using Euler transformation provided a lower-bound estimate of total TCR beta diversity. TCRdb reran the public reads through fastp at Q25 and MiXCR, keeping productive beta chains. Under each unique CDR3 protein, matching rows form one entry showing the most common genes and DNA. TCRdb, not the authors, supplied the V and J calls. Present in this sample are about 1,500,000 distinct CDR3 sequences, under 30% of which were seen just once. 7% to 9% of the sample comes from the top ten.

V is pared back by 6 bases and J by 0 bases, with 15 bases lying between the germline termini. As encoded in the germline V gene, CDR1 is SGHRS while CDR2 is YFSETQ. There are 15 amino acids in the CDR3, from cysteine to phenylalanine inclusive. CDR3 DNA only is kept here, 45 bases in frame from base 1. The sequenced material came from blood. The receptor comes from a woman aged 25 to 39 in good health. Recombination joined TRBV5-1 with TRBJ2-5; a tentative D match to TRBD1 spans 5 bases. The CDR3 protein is CASTYQGWYQETQYF. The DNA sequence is TGCGCCAGCACCTATCAGGGTTGGTACCAAGAGACCCAGTACTTC.